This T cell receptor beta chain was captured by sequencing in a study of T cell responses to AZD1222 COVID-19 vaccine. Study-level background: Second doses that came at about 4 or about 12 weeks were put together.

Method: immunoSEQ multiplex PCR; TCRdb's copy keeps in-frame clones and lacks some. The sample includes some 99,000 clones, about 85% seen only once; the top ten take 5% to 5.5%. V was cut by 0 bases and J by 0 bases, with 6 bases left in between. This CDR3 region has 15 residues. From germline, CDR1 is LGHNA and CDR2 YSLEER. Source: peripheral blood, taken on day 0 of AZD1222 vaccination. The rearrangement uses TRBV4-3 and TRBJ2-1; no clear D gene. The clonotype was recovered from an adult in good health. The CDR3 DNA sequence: TGCGCCAGCAGCCAAGAGCCGGGCTCCTACAATGAGCAGTTCTTC. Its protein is CASSQEPGSYNEQFF.